Presented here are 4 T cell receptor beta chains from one specimen sequenced in a study of blood T cell repertoires in COVID-19. Assay: immunoSEQ multiplex PCR; the TCRdb copy retains only in-frame clones and omits some. Of just under 95,000 clones listed, under 90% are singletons. Source material: peripheral blood. The receptors stem from a human donor in a cohort sampled during active COVID-19.

DNA of the CDR3: TGCGCCAGCAGCTTGGGGTCTGCGGGACGGACCTCCTACGAGCAGTACTTC. Translation gives CASSLGSAGRTSYEQYF. This chain links TRBV5-1 with TRBJ2-7; possibly TRBD2 for D (6 bases). Germline CDR1 is SGHRS and CDR2 is YFSETQ. The ends were cut back, 0 bases at V and 0 bases at J, with 16 bases in the middle. The CDR3 sequence is 17 residues long.

The J gene is TRBJ2-7, the V gene TRBV7-9, with TRBD2 matching over 12 bases. The CDR3 has 14 residues. V shed 10 bases and J 3 bases; nucleotides not matched to a gene: 7. Germline V CDR1 and CDR2: SEHNR, FQNEAQ (reference sequence). CDR3 in amino acids: CATGTSGRNYEQYF. CDR3 bases: TGTGCCACCGGGACTAGCGGGCGAAACTACGAGCAGTACTTC.

The CDR3 nucleotides read TGCGCCAGCGGTCAGGGGGATCCATACGAGCAGTACTTC. Encoded protein: CASGQGDPYEQYF. The chain recombines TRBV5-1 with TRBJ2-7; 7 bases agree with TRBD1. Per germline, CDR1 SGHRS and CDR2 YFSETQ. Losses at the gene ends were 7 bases for V and 4 bases for J; bases not matched to a gene: 8. The CDR3 is 13 residues long.

This chain joins TRBV7-3 and TRBJ1-2, with TRBD1 matching over 9 bases. Germline CDR1 reads SGHTA; CDR2 reads FQGTGA. V trimming: 1 base; J trimming: 0 bases; junction bases outside the gene matches: 6. The CDR3 has 17 residues. CDR3 protein: CASSLMGGTGTNYGYTF. In nucleotides, the CDR3 is TGTGCCAGCAGCTTAATGGGAGGGACAGGGACTAACTATGGCTACACCTTC.